This T cell receptor (beta chain) is from a study of blood T cell repertoires in COVID-19. Original handling: It was from reference gene primer amplification that nucleated cell counts were estimated. The protocol was immunoSEQ multiplex PCR, while the TCRdb copy is restricted to in-frame clones and leaves out a portion. V and J calls plus clone size are reproduced from that table; the DNA served to infer D and trimming. This sample has around 300,000 clones, with approximately 85% found just once. Germline-derived CDR1 and CDR2 are SNHLY and FYNNEI. V dropped 5 bases and J dropped 0 bases, with 24 bases sitting between them. The CDR3 runs 19 residues.

Input material: peripheral blood. The receptor comes from a human donor in a cohort sampled during active COVID-19. The chain uses TRBV2 and TRBJ2-3; tentatively, D is TRBD2 (6 bases). CDR3 amino acids: CASSSDISVAEISTDTQYF. DNA for the CDR3: TGTGCCAGCAGTTCAGATATTTCCGTAGCGGAGATTAGCACAGATACGCAGTATTTT.